The 32 T cell receptor beta chains reported below all come from one sample, sequenced in a study of OX40 agonist ivuxolimab in advanced cancers. Here immunoSEQ multiplex PCR was the method, and the copy in TCRdb shows in-frame clones only, minus some. The sample lists fewer than 45,000 clones, around nine tenths occurring once. The specimen comprised CD4+ or CD8+ T cells sorted from blood, sampled in a trial of the OX40 agonist ivuxolimab. These receptors were taken from an adult with an advanced solid tumor such as melanoma, head and neck, liver or kidney cancer.

The J gene is TRBJ2-3, the V gene TRBV15; TRBD2 is a possible D gene (6 bases). Trimming cost V 3 bases and J 3 bases, with 13 bases left between them. The germline V gene has CDR1 LNHNV and CDR2 YYDKDF (reference sequence). The CDR3 runs to 15 residues. The CDR3 here is CATSSDLSGTDTQYF. CDR3 bases: TGTGCCACCAGCAGTGACCTAAGCGGGACAGATACGCAGTATTTT.

The V and J genes are TRBV27 and TRBJ1-5; D is unclear. The CDR3 is 15 amino acids. Trimming pared 5 bases from V and 1 base from J, leaving 12 bases between. CDR1 and CDR2 from the germline V gene are MNHEY and SMNVEV (reference sequence). DNA for the CDR3: TGTGCCAGCAGTCCTCGGGCAAGAAGCAATCAGCCCCAGCATTTT. This codes for CASSPRARSNQPQHF.

The sample holds one count of this clone. The V and J genes are TRBV6-6 and TRBJ2-7; 7 bases align to TRBD2. After removal of 7 bases from V and 4 bases from J, the junction contained 16 bases not matched to a gene. The CDR3 contains 16 residues. The germline V gene encodes CDR1 MNHNY and CDR2 SVGAGI (reference sequence). The CDR3 DNA is TGTGCCAGCACCGAGGGACTAAGCGGACTAGTGTACGAGCAGTACTTC. Translation gives CASTEGLSGLVYEQYF.

Turning to this clone: A read error may produce the germline difference seen at one junction end. The chain uses TRBV4-1 and TRBJ2-2; D uncertain. CDR3 length: 11 amino acids. CDR1 and CDR2 (germline): MGHRA, YSYEKL. The CDR3 DNA sequence: TGTGCCAGCAGTCACACCGGGGAGCTGTTTTTT. Translation: CASSHTGELFF.

The chain uses TRBV13 and TRBJ2-7, with 8 positions matching TRBD2. This CDR3 is 13 amino acids long. V was pared by 0 bases and J by 5 bases, with 0 bases of the junction left unmatched. Per germline, CDR1 PRHDT and CDR2 FYEKMQ (reference sequence). The CDR3 region is CASSLGGRDEQYF. The DNA for the CDR3 is TGTGCCAGCAGCTTAGGCGGGAGGGACGAGCAGTACTTC.

V usage is TRBV29-1 and J usage is TRBJ2-7, with 10 bases lining up with TRBD2. V was pared by 1 base and J by 2 bases, with 2 bases of the junction left unmatched. Germline CDR1 and CDR2: SQVTM and ANQGSEA. CDR3 length: 14 amino acids. The CDR3 is CSVEVAGGPYEQYF. The CDR3 DNA reads TGCAGCGTTGAAGTAGCGGGAGGTCCCTACGAGCAGTACTTC.

The J gene is TRBJ1-2, the V gene TRBV7-8; D may be TRBD1 (5 bases). The CDR3 runs 14 residues. Germline V gives CDR1 SGHVS, CDR2 FQNEAQ. The V end lost 5 bases, the J end lost 3 bases, and 13 bases lay between the germline ends. The CDR3 DNA is TGTGCCAGCAGCCCCAGGGCCAACCACTATGGCTACACCTTC. Its protein product is CASSPRANHYGYTF.

The V gene is TRBV11-2, the J gene TRBJ1-1; 7 positions agree with TRBD1. Germline CDR1 is SGHAT and CDR2 is FQNNGV. The CDR3 has 15 residues. Trimming cost V 3 bases and J 1 base; bases outside gene matches: 5. The DNA for the CDR3 is TGTGCCAGCAGCTTTTGGGACAGCTCGAACACTGAAGCTTTCTTT. Its protein is CASSFWDSSNTEAFF.

The CDR3 region has the DNA TGCAGCGTCTCGGGACCTTACGAGGGAAACACCATATATTTT. As protein: CSVSGPYEGNTIYF. The chain carries TRBV29-1 and TRBJ1-3; D perhaps matches TRBD1 (5 bases). Germline values: CDR1 SQVTM, CDR2 ANQGSEA. The CDR3 runs to 14 residues. V was shortened by 6 bases and J by 4 bases, with 16 bases between the two germline ends.

V is TRBV2 and J is TRBJ1-5; D is uncertain. V shed 6 bases and J shed 4 bases, with 19 bases lying between them. CDR3 size: 16 residues. CDR1 is SNHLY, CDR2 FYNNEI, per germline. CDR3 sequence reads: CASRAPRDYLNQPQHF. In DNA, the CDR3 is TGTGCCAGCAGGGCTCCCCGGGATTACCTGAATCAGCCCCAGCATTTT.

The chain uses TRBV6-1 and TRBJ1-2; D possibly corresponds to TRBD1 (5 bases). Deletions cut 5 bases from V and 4 bases from J, with 14 bases between. The CDR3 totals 14 residues. Germline V gene lookup returns CDR1 MNHNS and CDR2 SASEGT. The CDR3 loop reads CASSPGTLGYGYTF. CDR3 DNA: TGTGCCAGCAGTCCCGGGACCCTCGGCTATGGCTACACCTTC.

This clone is judged medium-sized. The chain has TRBV5-1 and TRBJ2-1, with TRBD1 matching 9 bases. CDR1 SGHRS and CDR2 YFSETQ come from the germline V gene. V dropped 5 bases and J dropped 4; count of bases not matched to a gene: 4. This CDR3 has 14 residues. CDR3 in amino acids: CASSPGTGYNEQFF. DNA for the CDR3: TGCGCCAGCAGTCCCGGGACAGGGTACAATGAGCAGTTCTTC.

The chain carries TRBV15 and TRBJ2-7; tentatively, D is TRBD2 (6 bases). This CDR3 has 12 amino acids. V was clipped by 3 bases and J by 4 bases, with 7 bases between them. In germline, CDR1 is LNHNV, CDR2 YYDKDF (reference sequence). This chain's CDR3 is CATSRGTYEQYF. The CDR3 DNA follows: TGTGCCACCAGCAGGGGGACTTACGAGCAGTACTTC.

Here the CDR3 DNA reads TGTGCCAGCAGTGAATACTGGGGGTTTTCGGAGACCCAGTACTTC. Its protein product is CASSEYWGFSETQYF. The rearrangement links TRBV25-1 to TRBJ2-5; D may be TRBD1 or TRBD2 (5 bases each). Trimming stripped 0 bases from V and 5 bases from J, with 13 bases between. CDR1 and CDR2 from the germline V gene are MGHDK and SYGVNS. The CDR3 consists of 15 residues.

This rearrangement joins TRBV6-5 to TRBJ1-1; D gene unclear. Trimming removed 7 bases from V and 7 bases from J, with 22 bases in between. The length of the CDR3 is 15 residues. The V gene's germline CDR1 is MNHEY and CDR2 SVGAGI. Here the CDR3 DNA reads TGTGCCAGCACACAACGAGCCTCCCCGGACCTTGAAGCTTTCTTT. Translation gives CASTQRASPDLEAFF.

The chain links TRBV30 to TRBJ1-1; no definite D call. The CDR3 is made up of 11 amino acids. Germline-derived CDR1 and CDR2 are GTSNPN and SVGIG (reference sequence). V lost 0 bases, J lost 7 bases, and 6 bases lay in between. The CDR3 protein is CAWSVDFEAFF. The CDR3 DNA is TGTGCCTGGAGTGTGGACTTTGAAGCTTTCTTT.

The chain employs TRBV27 and TRBJ2-7; a weak D match, TRBD1 (6 bases). Trimming left V 2 bases short and J 2 bases short, with 7 bases between. Looked up from germline, CDR1 is MNHEY and CDR2 is SMNVEV (reference sequence). There are 13 residues in the CDR3. DNA for the CDR3: TGTGCCAGCAGTTTAAACAGGGCCTACGAGCAGTACTTC. This gives the protein CASSLNRAYEQYF.

V is TRBV2 and J is TRBJ2-1; 9 nucleotides line up with TRBD2. CDR3 size: 14 residues. With 8 bases clipped from V and 7 bases from J, the junction kept 9 bases outside the gene matches. Germline CDR1 is SNHLY and CDR2 is FYNNEI. This CDR3 reads CASEGGGAHNEQFF. The CDR3 nucleotides read TGTGCCAGCGAGGGCGGGGGGGCTCATAATGAGCAGTTCTTC.

This chain joins TRBV5-5 and TRBJ2-7, with D perhaps matching TRBD2 (5 bases). This CDR3 has 13 amino acids. The germline V and J ends were trimmed by 4 bases and 4 bases, with 12 bases remaining between them. Germline lookup yields CDR1 SGHKS and CDR2 YYEKEE (reference sequence). In DNA, the CDR3 is TGTGCCAGCAGCCTAGCTGGGCGATACGAGCAGTACTTC. This encodes CASSLAGRYEQYF.

V and J are TRBV6-5 and TRBJ1-2; TRBD1 agrees at 7 bases. This CDR3 contains 15 residues. Germline values: CDR1 MNHEY, CDR2 SVGAGI. The ends lost 6 bases at V and 1 base at J; junction bases unmatched: 8. The CDR3 protein is CASRPRQGSNYGYTF. CDR3 sequence (DNA): TGTGCCAGCAGACCACGACAGGGTAGTAACTATGGCTACACCTTC.

A single count supports this clone. J is TRBJ2-7 and V is TRBV4-2; 7 bases fit TRBD1. V lost 0 bases to trimming and J lost 2 bases; unmatched junction nucleotides: 4. CDR3 length: 15 amino acids. Germline values: CDR1 LGHNA, CDR2 YNFKEQ. CDR3 amino acids: CASSQEGQEAYEQYF. The CDR3 DNA is TGTGCCAGCAGCCAAGAAGGACAGGAGGCCTACGAGCAGTACTTC.

V gene TRBV11-2 combines with J gene TRBJ1-6; 12 nucleotides agree with TRBD1. V lost 4 bases and J lost 11; bases outside the gene matches: 15. CDR1 SGHAT and CDR2 FQNNGV come from the germline V gene. This CDR3 has 18 residues. This CDR3 reads CASSSPRGQGAIDPPLHF. The CDR3 DNA reads TGTGCCAGCAGCTCCCCCCGGGGACAGGGGGCGATCGATCCACCCCTCCACTTT.

The chain joins TRBV27 to TRBJ1-5; tentative D call: TRBD1 (5 bases). CDR1 and CDR2 from the germline V gene are MNHEY and SMNVEV (reference sequence). V was trimmed by 3 bases and J by 5 bases, leaving 20 bases between them. The CDR3 is 17 amino acids. DNA for the CDR3: TGTGCCAGCAGTTTTACGACAGTTCCCACGGCCGATCAGCCCCAGCATTTT. Translating gives CASSFTTVPTADQPQHF.

V gene TRBV25-1 combines with J gene TRBJ1-4, with D unresolved. The CDR3 spans 13 residues. Trimming left V 2 bases short and J 14 bases short, with 15 bases between. Germline CDR1 reads MGHDK; CDR2 reads SYGVNS. CDR3 nucleotides: TGTGCCAGCAGTGAACCGGTCCGCGGGAACCTGTTTTTT. Its translation is CASSEPVRGNLFF.

This clone occurred a few times. The J gene is TRBJ1-3, the V gene TRBV11-3, with D unresolved. The germline V and J ends were trimmed by 5 bases and 0 bases, with 11 bases remaining between them. Germline CDR1 SGHNT, CDR2 YENEEA. The CDR3 spans 15 residues. The CDR3 sequence: CASSPFMGSGNTIYF. DNA for the CDR3: TGTGCCAGCAGCCCTTTCATGGGCTCTGGAAACACCATATATTTT.

The genes are TRBV5-6 and TRBJ2-7; 9 bases are shared with TRBD1. J gave up 2 bases and V 6 bases, and 9 bases lay outside the gene matches. Germline V lookup: CDR1 SGHDT, CDR2 YYEEEE. The CDR3 is 15 amino acids. The CDR3 region is CASIGGTGTTYEQYF. The CDR3, as DNA: TGTGCCAGCATCGGGGGGACAGGGACAACCTACGAGCAGTACTTC.

The chain has TRBV12-5 and TRBJ2-2; 11 bases line up with TRBD2. The CDR3 runs 17 residues. The V segment lost 4 bases and the J segment 1 base; nucleotides outside the gene matches: 5. Germline lookup yields CDR1 LGHNT and CDR2 FRNRAP. The CDR3 here is CASGSASGGMNTGELFF. CDR3 nucleotides: TGTGCTAGTGGTTCAGCTAGCGGGGGGATGAACACCGGGGAGCTGTTTTTT.

The rearrangement links TRBV6-5 to TRBJ1-2; no clear D. Germline assignment: CDR1 MNHEY and CDR2 SVGAGI. Trimming stripped 7 bases from V and 0 bases from J, with 12 bases between. This CDR3 has 14 amino acids. The DNA for the CDR3 is TGTGCCAGCACCCCCCTGAGGGCTAACTATGGCTACACCTTC. Amino acid sequence: CASTPLRANYGYTF.

CDR3 loop: CASSSVAGGSLTDTQYF. CDR3 DNA: TGCGCCAGCAGCTCGGTAGCGGGGGGGAGCCTTACAGATACGCAGTATTTT. This chain links TRBV5-1 with TRBJ2-3, with TRBD2 identical over 11 bases. V shed 3 bases, J shed 3 bases, and the junction held 9 bases outside the gene matches. The CDR3 has 17 residues. Germline CDR1 and CDR2: SGHRS and YFSETQ.

The CDR3 protein is CASRSRGGAANYGYTF. CDR3 DNA: TGTGCCAGCAGAAGTAGGGGGGGCGCCGCTAACTATGGCTACACCTTC. The genes are TRBV27 and TRBJ1-2, with D perhaps TRBD1 (6 bases). V was trimmed by 6 bases and J by 0 bases, leaving 17 bases between them. The CDR3 has 16 amino acids. Looked up from germline, CDR1 is MNHEY and CDR2 is SMNVEV (reference sequence).

This chain links TRBV29-1 with TRBJ2-3; D is uncertain. The ends were cut back, 3 bases at V and 0 bases at J, with 7 bases in the middle. The CDR3 has 13 amino acids. Looked up from germline, CDR1 is SQVTM and CDR2 is ANQGSEA. Here the CDR3 reads CSVDPTSTDTQYF. The CDR3 bases are TGCAGCGTTGACCCCACAAGCACAGATACGCAGTATTTT.

The chain links TRBV5-1 to TRBJ1-2; maybe TRBD1 (6 bases). Germline V gene data show CDR1 as SGHRS and CDR2 as YFSETQ. The CDR3 is made up of 13 amino acids. The germline V and J ends were trimmed by 0 bases and 6 bases, with 9 bases remaining between them. CDR3 region: CASSLVGTNGYTF. The CDR3 DNA reads TGCGCCAGCAGCTTGGTAGGGACAAATGGCTACACCTTC. The full variable domain, completed using reference TRBV5-1 and TRBJ1-2, is KAGVTQTPRYLIKTRGQQVTLSCSPISGHRSVSWYQQTPGQGLQFLFEYFSETQRNKGNFPGRFSGRQFSNSRSEMNVSTLELGDSALYLCASSLVGTNGYTFGSGTRLTVV.